This T cell receptor (beta chain) was sequenced during a study of T cell repertoires in cytomegalovirus infection (dated by TCRdb to about 2019). Looking at the study overall: Donor HLA type was relevant to the analysis, as public TCR beta signatures indicated carriage of CMV infection together with the matching HLA type.

Details on this clonotype: The target of this receptor is not known. No clone much larger than this one lies a single base away; base qualities are absent.

General findings and caveats noted by the study authors: Cumulative frequency of public TCR beta family members discriminated carriers of CMV infection plus the relevant HLA type in this cohort and an independent roughly 350-donor cohort. In the ex vivo response, HLA-C-restricted CMV-specific TCR beta clonotypes were dominant, and in two of eight donors the single most frequent clonotype came from this HLA-C-restricted group.

Trimming leaves V shorter by 5 bases and J shorter by 0 bases, with the junction holding 1 base beyond the gene matches. In the germline V gene, CDR1 corresponds to SGHAT and CDR2 to FQNNGV. The CDR3 holds 15 amino acids from the cysteine to the phenylalanine. Here the CDR3 DNA is all that survives: 45 bases in frame from base 1. For sequencing, an Illumina HiSeq 1500 was employed. Using fastp at Q25 and MiXCR, TCRdb reprocessed the public reads and kept productive beta chains. All rows with the same CDR3 protein become a single entry with the most common DNA and genes. Present in this sample are about 310,000 distinct CDR3 sequences, approximately 10% of which were seen just once. The ten biggest clones cover approximately 2.3% of the sample.

Sequences were obtained from PBMCs. This TCR derives from a human donor in good health (CMV status not recorded). Some clones in this sample may be carry-over from other donors' samples. This chain joins TRBV11-2 to TRBJ2-5; TRBD2 fits 12 bases in the junction. The bases read TGTGCCAGCAGCGCTAGCGGGGGGGACCAAGAGACCCAGTACTTC. Translated, this is CASSASGGDQETQYF.